This paragraph covers one T cell receptor beta chain sequence. RNA amounts of 0.5 to 1 ug underwent reverse transcription with random hexamers. Across 54 Vbeta and 13 Jbeta, TCR beta CDR3 was amplified with immunoSEQ multiplex PCR. TCRdb processed the immunoSEQ multiplex PCR reads anew with MiXCR; each CDR3 protein has one entry. The top ten clones hold around 0.087% of a sample with 100,000 to 150,000 distinct CDR3 sequences, around 94% of them seen once. The TEMRA cells underwent FACS enrichment, while the CD8+ and CD4+ T cells underwent negative isolation. This record comes from a study of CD8 T cells in Susac syndrome. Germline-derived CDR1 and CDR2 are KGHSH and LQKENI. Trimming left V 5 bases short and J 3 bases short, with 8 bases between. The CDR3 has 13 amino acids.

The sample was CD4+ T cells from PBMCs. The TCR comes from a human donor in good health. The chain carries TRBV18 and TRBJ1-5; tentative D call: TRBD1 (6 bases). The CDR3 DNA reads TGTGCCAGCTCAGGGGACAACAATCAGCCCCAGCATTTT. This encodes CASSGDNNQPQHF.